There are a few counts of the clone carrying this T cell receptor (beta chain). This specimen comes from a study of identical twins. Each CDR3 protein gets one entry after TCRdb re-called the 5' RACE reads with MiXCR. Altogether some 660,000 distinct CDR3 sequences are present, 8.5% to 9% being singletons, with the ten largest covering around 0.98%. CDR1 and CDR2 (germline): SEHNR, FQNEAQ (reference sequence). The CDR3 is 16 residues long. Trimming took 4 bases from V and 5 from J; bases not matched to a gene: 9. The sample was also linked to a second study, of yellow fever vaccine responses in identical twins.

V gene TRBV7-9 combines with J gene TRBJ2-7, with TRBD1 identical over 12 bases. The sequenced sample was PBMCs. The sequence was obtained from a woman under 30 in good health. CDR3 region: CASSSGAGQGANEQYF. The CDR3, as DNA: TGTGCCAGCAGCTCAGGTGCGGGACAGGGGGCTAACGAGCAGTACTTC.